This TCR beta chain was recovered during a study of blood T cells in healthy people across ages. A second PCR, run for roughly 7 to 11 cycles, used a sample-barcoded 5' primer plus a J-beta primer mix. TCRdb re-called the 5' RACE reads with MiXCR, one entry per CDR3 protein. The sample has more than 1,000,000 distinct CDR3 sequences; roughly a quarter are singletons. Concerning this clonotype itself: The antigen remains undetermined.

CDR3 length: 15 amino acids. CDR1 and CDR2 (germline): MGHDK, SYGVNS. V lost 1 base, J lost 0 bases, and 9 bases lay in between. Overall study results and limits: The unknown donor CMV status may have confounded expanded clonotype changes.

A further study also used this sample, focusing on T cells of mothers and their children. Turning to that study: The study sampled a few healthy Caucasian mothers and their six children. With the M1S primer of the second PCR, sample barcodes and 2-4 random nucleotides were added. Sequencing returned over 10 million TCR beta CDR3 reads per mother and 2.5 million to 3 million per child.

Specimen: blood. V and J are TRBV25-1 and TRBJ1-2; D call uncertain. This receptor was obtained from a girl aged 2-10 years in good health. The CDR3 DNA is TGTGCCAGCAGTGAATCAAACAGAGCTAACTATGGCTACACCTTC. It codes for CASSESNRANYGYTF.